The 11 T cell receptor beta chains listed next were all sequenced from one sample in a study of T cells in Graves' hyperthyroidism and ophthalmopathy. RNA transcripts served as the template for amplifying TCR beta CDR3 regions. TCR CDR3 regions were first amplified by RT-PCR with HTBI primers. Each CDR3 protein gets one entry after TCRdb re-called the multiplex PCR reads with MiXCR. The sample has fewer than 650,000 distinct CDR3 sequences; 40% to 55% are singletons. The sequencing sample was made of peripheral blood or thyroid tissue (not recorded which). Receptors were obtained from an adult woman with Graves' disease, either hyperthyroidism or ophthalmopathy (not recorded which).

This clonotype was detected only a few times. The chain joins TRBV10-3 to TRBJ2-5; 7 bases are shared with TRBD1. V lost 10 bases to trimming and J lost 4 bases; unmatched junction nucleotides: 6. The CDR3 length is 12 residues. The germline V gene encodes CDR1 ENHRY and CDR2 SYGVKD. For the CDR3, the DNA is TGTGCCACCGGGACAGCAGGAGAGACCCAGTACTTC. This codes for CATGTAGETQYF.

This clonotype was seen repeatedly, ten times or more. This chain links TRBV29-1 with TRBJ2-7; D ambiguous. Germline CDR1 SQVTM, CDR2 ANQGSEA. Trimming took off 5 bases at V and 6 bases at J, with 14 bases between the two ends. The CDR3 contains 12 residues. CDR3 nucleotide sequence: TGCAGCGTTTTCCAACCTTCGGGCGAGCAGTACTTC. Translating it yields CSVFQPSGEQYF.

This clonotype was seen many times. V is TRBV6-2 or TRBV6-3 and J is TRBJ1-1; D perhaps matches TRBD1 (5 bases). CDR1 is MNHEY and CDR2 is SVGEGT in the germline V gene. The CDR3 loop spans 15 amino acids. V gave up 2 bases and J gave up 1 base, with 11 bases separating them. This CDR3 is CASSYRHRPNTEAFF. CDR3 coding DNA: TGTGCCAGCAGTTACAGGCACAGGCCGAACACTGAAGCTTTCTTT.

This clonotype turned up a few times. V usage is TRBV7-2 and J usage is TRBJ2-5; D ambiguous. The CDR3 has 13 amino acids. The V and J ends lost 4 bases and 5 bases respectively, with 11 bases between them. The V gene's germline CDR1 is SGHTA and CDR2 FQGNSA. The CDR3 loop reads CASSYDTRETQYF. The DNA for the CDR3 is TGTGCCAGCAGCTACGACACGAGGGAGACCCAGTACTTC.

Details on this clonotype: With a much larger clone just one base away, this may be a read error. The conserved closing phenylalanine or tryptophan is absent in this CDR3, likely reflecting a read error. V gene TRBV7-2 combines with J gene TRBJ1-2, with D uncertain. This CDR3 region has 16 residues. Germline CDR1 is SGHTA and CDR2 is FQGNSA. The CDR3 nucleotides are TGCGCCAGCAGCCAAGATAGGAGCATTGACGTCTATGGCTACACCCTC. It is translated as CASSQDRSIDVYGYTL.

The gene calls are TRBV11-2 and TRBJ1-1; 10 nucleotides line up with TRBD1. Germline CDR1 and CDR2: SGHAT and FQNNGV. The CDR3 covers 15 residues. Trimming took 1 base from V and 4 from J; bases not matched to a gene: 3. CDR3 coding DNA: TGTGCCAGCAGCTTAGTCCGGACAGGGGGCACTGAAGCTTTCTTT. Translated: CASSLVRTGGTEAFF.

This clonotype has ten or more counts. The chain is built from TRBV20-1 and TRBJ1-6; no clear D. V was cut by 6 bases and J by 6 bases, with 15 bases left in between. Per the germline V gene, CDR1 is DFQATT and CDR2 is SNEGSKA (reference sequence). This CDR3 has 14 amino acids. In nucleotides, the CDR3 is TGCAGTGCAAAAGGCGAAACCGCTAATTCACCCCTCCACTTT. As protein: CSAKGETANSPLHF.

This chain uses TRBV20-1 with TRBJ1-2, with TRBD1 matching over 10 bases. CDR1 is DFQATT and CDR2 is SNEGSKA in the germline V gene (reference sequence). Unmatched junction bases numbered 7, after V lost 1 base and J lost 8 bases. The CDR3 is 14 residues long. In DNA, the CDR3 is TGCAGTGCTAGAGTTGGCGGGACAGGGGACGGCTACACCTTC. Translating gives CSARVGGTGDGYTF.

Details on this clonotype: This likely comes from a read error, as the CDR3 has no conserved phenylalanine or tryptophan at its end. The limits of the CDR3 on the DNA are not certain, so only TCRdb's listed CDR3 is given. The rearrangement uses TRBV7-6 and TRBJ2-5; the table's D call, TRBD2, has no DNA check behind it. The germline V gene encodes CDR1 SGHVS and CDR2 FNYEAQ. The CDR3 has 8 residues if both end residues are counted. CDR3 protein: CASSSESA.

The chain links TRBV7-9 to TRBJ1-1, with D unclear. There are 14 residues in the CDR3. Germline CDR1 is SEHNR and CDR2 is FQNEAQ (reference sequence). V was cut by 3 bases and J by 6 bases, with 14 bases left in between. CDR3 sequence (DNA): TGTGCCAGCAGCTTTCTGACTGACTACGCTGAAGCTTTCTTT. Its protein product is CASSFLTDYAEAFF.

V is TRBV7-9 and J is TRBJ1-6; weak D call: TRBD1 (6 bases). From germline, CDR1 is SEHNR and CDR2 FQNEAQ (reference sequence). This CDR3 has 14 amino acids. Trimming removed 5 bases at V and 7 bases at J, with 12 bases between. CDR3: CASSTQGQNSPLHF. DNA for the CDR3: TGTGCCAGCAGCACACAAGGACAGAATTCACCCCTCCACTTT. Combining the CDR3 with reference TRBV7-9 and TRBJ1-6 gives the whole variable domain DTGVSQNPRHKITKRGQNVTFRCDPISEHNRLYWYRQTLGQGPEFLTYFQNEAQLEKSRLLSDRFSAERPKGSFSTLEIQRTEQGDSAMYLCASSTQGQNSPLHFGNGTRLTVT.